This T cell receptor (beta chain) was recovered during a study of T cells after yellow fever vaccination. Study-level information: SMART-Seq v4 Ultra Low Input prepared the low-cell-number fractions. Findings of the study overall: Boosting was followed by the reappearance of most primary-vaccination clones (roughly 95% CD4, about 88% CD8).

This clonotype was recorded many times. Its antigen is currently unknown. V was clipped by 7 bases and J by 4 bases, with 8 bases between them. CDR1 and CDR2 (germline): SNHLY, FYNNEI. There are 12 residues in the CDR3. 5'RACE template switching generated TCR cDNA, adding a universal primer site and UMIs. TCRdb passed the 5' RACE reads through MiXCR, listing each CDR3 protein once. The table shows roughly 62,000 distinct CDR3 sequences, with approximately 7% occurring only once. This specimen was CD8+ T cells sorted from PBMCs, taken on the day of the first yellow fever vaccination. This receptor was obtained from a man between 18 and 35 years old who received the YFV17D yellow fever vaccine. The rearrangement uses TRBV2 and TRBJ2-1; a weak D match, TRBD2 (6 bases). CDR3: CASTAGYNEQFF. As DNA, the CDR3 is TGTGCCAGCACTGCGGGGTACAATGAGCAGTTCTTC.